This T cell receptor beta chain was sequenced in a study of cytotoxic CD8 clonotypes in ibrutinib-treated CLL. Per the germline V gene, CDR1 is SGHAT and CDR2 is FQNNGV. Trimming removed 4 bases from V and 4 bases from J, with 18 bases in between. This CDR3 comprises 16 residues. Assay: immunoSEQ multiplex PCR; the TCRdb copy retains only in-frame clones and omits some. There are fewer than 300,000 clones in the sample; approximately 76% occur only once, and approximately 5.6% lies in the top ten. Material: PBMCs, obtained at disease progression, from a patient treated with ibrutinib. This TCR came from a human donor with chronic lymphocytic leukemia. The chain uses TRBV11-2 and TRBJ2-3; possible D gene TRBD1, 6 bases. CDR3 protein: CASSSRPGKGADTQYF. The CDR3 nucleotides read TGTGCCAGCAGCTCCCGGCCCGGGAAGGGGGCAGATACGCAGTATTTT.